This T cell receptor (beta chain) emerged from a study of graft-versus-host responses after intestinal transplantation (dated by TCRdb to about 2021). Looking at the study overall: The transplants that recipients received were multivisceral, liver-intestinal, or isolated intestinal. Every recipient was given anti-thymocyte globulin induction, then maintenance tacrolimus and steroids for around three years. After intestinal transplantation, graft-versus-host and host-versus-graft alloreactive T cell clones in the graft, circulation and bone marrow were tracked using bulk TCR-beta CDR3 sequencing. Alloreactive clones were identified by sequencing pre-transplant mixed lymphocyte reaction products and comparing these products with unstimulated pre-transplant donor and recipient T cells. The cohort enrolled about two dozen intestinal transplant recipients, one of whom was a retransplant, and 3 patients without pretransplant specimens were excluded. Donor T cell macrochimerism was defined as a peak of at least 4% donor T cells among recipient peripheral blood mononuclear cells. Samples from three later patients were sequenced in-house on an Illumina MiSeq with MiXCR processing rather than by the commercial service. Paper-wide results and their limitations: Conclusions were limited by the relatively low number and heterogeneity of intestinal transplant patients. Early after transplant, declines in HvG clones were associated with peak levels of circulating GvH clones. In the allografts of patients with donor T cell macrochimerism, GvH to HvG T cell clonal ratios were high. GvH clones were detected in recipient bone marrow, and some appeared earlier in ileal mucosa or blood, consistent with an intestinal mucosal origin.

Library method: the immunoSEQ multiplex PCR assay. For most patients, genomic DNA was isolated using the Qiagen DNeasy Blood and Tissue Kit and was shipped frozen to Adaptive Biotechnologies for TCR sequencing. For most patients, genomic DNA was subjected to high-throughput TCR-beta CDR3 sequencing by Adaptive Biotechnologies. As for the original processing: Adaptive's ImmunoSEQ software supplied the TCR sequencing data for around 17 patients, while MiXCR and VDJtools were used to process a few other patients. To correct CD4 versus CD8 sorting errors, any sequence found in both subsets at a frequency ratio below 5:1 was removed. Because the origin of CDR3 nucleotide sequences shared between donor and recipient could not be assigned, those sequences were removed. Alloreactive clones required at least 2-fold expansion over unstimulated cells and minimum CFSE-low frequency of 0.002% (template counts) or 0.001% (read counts). Mappable clones were those detected in sequenced pre-transplant spleen, lymph node, or MLR CFSE-low populations of the donor or recipient. The cumulative frequency of alloreactive clones was calculated as a percentage of all sequences, weighted by copy number. Imported from immuneACCESS, the table was reduced by TCRdb to in-frame sequences with V and J called. These copies leave out some clones; in studies compared against another copy, an unresolved V gene accounts for under half, and the cause of the remainder is not known. V and J calls and clone size come straight from that table; D and trimming were deduced from the DNA. Counted in this sample were fewer than 150,000 clones; about 92% of them appeared once. The top ten constitute roughly 0.16% of the sample.

The time point tag for this specimen amounts to: cells obtained before transplantation from donor or recipient. CD3+CD4+ and CD3+CD8+ populations were FACS-sorted from unstimulated pre-transplant donor and recipient cells taken from spleen or lymph nodes. As for this clone: Its antigen is unknown. Base-call qualities are not available, and no considerably larger clone is one nucleotide away.

This TCR was sampled from a human donor who received an intestinal transplant. The material sequenced was unstimulated CD4+ T cells sorted from spleen or lymph node cells, taken before intestinal transplant.

CDR3 sequence: CASSVHTEAFF. The bases are TGTGCCAGCAGTGTTCACACTGAAGCTTTCTTT. The rearrangement combines TRBV25-1 with TRBJ1-1, with the D gene not confidently named. Trimming at the junction amounts to 4 bases on V and 3 bases on J, and the germline ends lie 3 bases apart. According to the germline V gene, CDR1 reads MGHDK and CDR2 reads SYGVNS. CDR3 length: 11 amino acids, cysteine to phenylalanine. Just CDR3 DNA is preserved here, 33 bases in frame from base 1.